The 11 T cell receptor beta chains in this list originate from one sample, sequenced in a study of T-cell memory formation after mild COVID-19 (dated by TCRdb to about 2021). Library generation was performed with 5' RACE. Sequencing was carried out with an Illumina NovaSeq 6000. TCRdb redid the processing of the public reads, applying fastp at Q25 and MiXCR, and retained in-frame beta chains. Rows are combined by CDR3 protein, so each entry shows the most common genes and DNA. For this sample the table gives about 290,000 distinct CDR3 sequences, of which more than 15% were detected only once. Roughly 22% of the sample goes to the ten largest clones. The sequenced sample consisted of PBMCs or a T cell subset sorted from them (not recorded which). The receptors were gathered from a man between 18 and 29 years old who had mild COVID-19 (a few samples of this study predate the infection). The sample titles of this study are shuffled in the database, so cell type and time point are left out; the donor was told from shared clones.

This clonotype was observed a few times. CDR3 nucleotides: TGCAGCGCAACAAACACAGGGGGCAGTGGCTACACCTTC. This encodes CSATNTGGSGYTF. The chain carries TRBV29-1 and TRBJ1-2; 9 positions match TRBD1. The V and J ends lost 7 bases and 7 bases, in that order; junction bases with no gene match: 10. Germline lookup yields CDR1 SQVTM and CDR2 ANQGSEA. The CDR3 totals 13 residues.

There are many counts of this clonotype. The rearrangement uses TRBV6-5 and TRBJ2-1; D uncertain. V shed 2 bases and J shed 3 bases, with 11 bases lying between them. The CDR3 runs 15 residues. CDR1 and CDR2 (germline): MNHEY, SVGAGI. CDR3 region: CASSYGRANYNEQFF. CDR3 nucleotides: TGTGCCAGCAGTTACGGTCGGGCTAACTACAATGAGCAGTTCTTC.

The sample holds one count of this clonotype. The CDR3 region has the DNA TGTGCCAGCAGCTTAGCGCCGGCAGGCGGAACCCACCGACTGTTTTTT. It codes for CASSLAPAGGTHRLFF. The chain has TRBV7-9 and TRBJ2-2; no clear D. Trimming left V 0 bases short and J 14 bases short, with 22 bases between. Germline CDR1 is SEHNR and CDR2 is FQNEAQ (reference sequence). The CDR3 contains 16 residues.

This clonotype was seen repeatedly, ten times or more. V gene TRBV4-2 combines with J gene TRBJ2-1; D possibly corresponds to TRBD2 (6 bases). Trimming left V 0 bases short and J 5 bases short, with 11 bases between. This CDR3 has 15 amino acids. Germline V gene sequence: CDR1 LGHNA, CDR2 YNFKEQ. This chain's CDR3 is CASSQDPGGDNEQFF. The CDR3 bases are TGTGCCAGCAGCCAAGATCCCGGCGGGGACAATGAGCAGTTCTTC.

This clonotype appeared a few times. The genes are TRBV20-1 and TRBJ1-1; possibly TRBD1 for D (5 bases). The V and J ends lost 5 bases and 0 bases respectively, with 13 bases between them. This CDR3 comprises 14 residues. The V gene's germline CDR1 is DFQATT and CDR2 SNEGSKA (reference sequence). In nucleotides, the CDR3 is TGCAGTGCTCCCGTACAGGCCATGAACACTGAAGCTTTCTTT. Protein: CSAPVQAMNTEAFF.

This clonotype showed up just a few times. The rearrangement uses TRBV12-3 or TRBV12-4 and TRBJ2-7, with D possibly matching TRBD1 (6 bases). V was pared by 6 bases and J by 0 bases, with 15 bases between. The CDR3 consists of 15 residues. CDR3 protein: CASSRGPLSSYEQYF. CDR3 DNA: TGTGCCAGCAGCAGGGGACCTTTGAGCTCCTACGAGCAGTACTTC.

This clonotype was seen a handful of times. The chain combines TRBV5-1 with TRBJ1-2, with 9 bases identical to TRBD1. Germline loops: CDR1 SGHRS, CDR2 YFSETQ. The junction had 2 bases not matched to a gene; V was cut back by 4 bases and J by 4 bases. This CDR3 has 13 amino acids. The CDR3 here is CASSEDRGYGYTF. The CDR3 region has the DNA TGCGCCAGCAGCGAGGACAGGGGCTATGGCTACACCTTC.

The genes are TRBV4-2 and TRBJ2-7; 7 bases match TRBD2. The CDR3 extends over 15 amino acids. Germline V gene data show CDR1 as LGHNA and CDR2 as YNFKEQ. The junction had 8 bases not matched to a gene; V was cut back by 4 bases and J by 2 bases. CDR3 nucleotide sequence: TGTGCCAGCAGCCGGGGCCCTAGCGGAACCTACGAGCAGTACTTC. This translates into CASSRGPSGTYEQYF.

This clonotype was found many times. The chain is built from TRBV4-1 and TRBJ2-3; possible D gene TRBD2, 5 bases. V lost 0 bases and J lost 2, with 9 bases in between. CDR1 and CDR2 from the germline V gene are MGHRA and YSYEKL. The CDR3 covers 15 residues. CDR3 sequence reads: CASSQDRLLTDTQYF. As DNA, the CDR3 is TGCGCCAGCAGCCAAGATCGACTACTCACAGATACGCAGTATTTT.

V gene TRBV12-3 or TRBV12-4 combines with J gene TRBJ2-7; D gene ambiguous. Trimming took off 5 bases at V and 2 bases at J, with 13 bases between the two ends. CDR3 length equals 14 residues. CDR3 sequence reads: CASSTSGRTYEQYF. Here the CDR3 DNA reads TGTGCCAGCAGTACATCAGGTCGTACCTACGAGCAGTACTTC.

This clonotype has ten or more counts. The chain joins TRBV19 to TRBJ2-7, with D possibly TRBD1 on 5 matching bases. V was shortened by 5 bases and J by 6 bases, with 11 bases between the two germline ends. CDR1 LNHDA and CDR2 SQIVND come from the germline V gene (reference sequence). This CDR3 contains 12 residues. CDR3 DNA: TGTGCCAGTAGTCCAGGGATTGCCGAGCAGTACTTC. Its translation: CASSPGIAEQYF.